These 13 T cell receptor beta chains came from one sample sequenced in a study of CD8 T cells in ankylosing spondylitis. TCRdb analysed the 5' RACE reads with MiXCR anew, one entry per CDR3 protein. Of around 230,000 distinct CDR3 sequences in the sample, 7.5% to 9% were seen once. The sequencing input was blood, either unsorted or a sorted T cell fraction (not recorded which). The receptors were gathered from a male donor with ankylosing spondylitis or in good health (not recorded which).

This clonotype was counted many times. V and J are TRBV7-6 and TRBJ2-7; the match to TRBD2 covers 9 bases. The germline V gene encodes CDR1 SGHVS and CDR2 FNYEAQ. The CDR3 contains 12 residues. Trimming took 6 bases from V and 5 from J; bases not matched to a gene: 2. The CDR3 reads CASRGTSNEQYF. The CDR3 DNA follows: TGTGCCAGCAGAGGGACTAGCAACGAGCAGTACTTC.

This clonotype appeared many times. This rearrangement joins TRBV7-2 to TRBJ1-2; no clear D gene. CDR1 and CDR2 (germline): SGHTA, FQGNSA. Trimming took 2 bases from V and 4 from J, leaving 8 bases between them. The length of the CDR3 is 13 residues. This CDR3 reads CASSLPGSYGYTF. The CDR3 nucleotides are TGTGCCAGCAGCTTACCGGGTTCCTATGGCTACACCTTC.

On this clonotype itself: A single base separates this from a much larger clone, so it may be a read error. The CDR3 here is CASGLMNSEAFF. CDR3 in DNA: TGTGCCAGCGGACTTATGAACTCTGAAGCTTTCTTT. The chain has TRBV21-1 and TRBJ1-1. TRBV21-1 is annotated as a pseudogene. The CDR3 consists of 12 residues.

The genes are TRBV6-2 or TRBV6-3 and TRBJ1-5; no definite D call. Trimming removed 5 bases at V and 7 bases at J, with 12 bases between. CDR3 length: 13 residues. CDR1 is MNHEY, CDR2 SVGEGT, per germline. This chain's CDR3 is CASSGSPDQPQHF. As DNA, the CDR3 is TGTGCCAGCAGTGGATCGCCAGACCAGCCCCAGCATTTT.

The chain couples TRBV4-1 to TRBJ2-3; TRBD2 aligns across 7 bases. There are 15 residues in the CDR3. The germline V gene has CDR1 MGHRA and CDR2 YSYEKL. Germline trimming cut 5 bases from V and 0 bases from J; bases unmatched to any gene: 5. The CDR3 sequence is CASSGGGRSTDTQYF. CDR3 nucleotide sequence: TGCGCCAGCAGCGGGGGGGGGAGAAGCACAGATACGCAGTATTTT.

This clonotype showed up many times. This chain connects TRBV7-8 to TRBJ2-7; no firm D call. Trimming shortened V by 0 bases and J by 3 bases, and 12 bases separated the two germline ends. Germline lookup yields CDR1 SGHVS and CDR2 FQNEAQ. The CDR3 is 15 residues long. DNA for the CDR3: TGTGCCAGCAGCTTAGCGGTCAGTCTTAGCTACGAGCAGTACTTC. It specifies CASSLAVSLSYEQYF. The full variable domain, in which reference TRBV7-8 and TRBJ2-7 provide the parts outside the CDR3, is GAGVSQSPRYKVAKRGQDVALRCDPISGHVSLFWYQQALGQGPEFLTYFQNEAQLDKSGLPSDRFFAERPEGSVSTLKIQRTQQEDSAVYLCASSLAVSLSYEQYFGPGTRLTVT.

This clonotype occurred many times. The chain uses TRBV14 and TRBJ1-1, with D possibly matching TRBD1 (5 bases). CDR3 length: 14 residues. With 4 bases removed from V and 5 bases from J, the gap between germline ends came to 14 bases. Germline CDR1 reads SGHDN; CDR2 reads FVKESK. CDR3 amino acids: CASSRLGDGTEAFF. In DNA, the CDR3 is TGTGCCAGCAGCCGATTAGGGGATGGGACTGAAGCTTTCTTT. The full variable domain, in which reference TRBV14 and TRBJ1-1 provide the parts outside the CDR3, is EAGVTQFPSHSVIEKGQTVTLRCDPISGHDNLYWYRRVMGKEIKFLLHFVKESKQDESGMPNNRFLAERTGGTYSTLKVQPAELEDSGVYFCASSRLGDGTEAFFGQGTRLTVV.

This clonotype has ten or more counts. The chain links TRBV19 to TRBJ2-1; maybe TRBD2 (6 bases). Germline CDR1 is LNHDA and CDR2 is SQIVND (reference sequence). Trimming stripped 4 bases from V and 5 bases from J, with 18 bases between. The CDR3 loop spans 16 amino acids. The CDR3 nucleotides are TGTGCCAGTAGTACCCCCAGTGGAGGGGTTAACAATGAGCAGTTCTTC. This encodes CASSTPSGGVNNEQFF.

This clonotype came up many times. The chain carries TRBV20-1 and TRBJ2-2; no firm D call. V dropped 0 bases and J dropped 5 bases, with 7 bases sitting between them. The CDR3 has 13 amino acids. Germline lookup yields CDR1 DFQATT and CDR2 SNEGSKA (reference sequence). CDR3 sequence: CSARDYRTGELFF. CDR3 DNA: TGCAGTGCTAGAGACTACCGAACCGGGGAGCTGTTTTTT.

This clonotype was seen at least ten times. The CDR3 DNA is TGTGCCATCAGTGACATTAGTACCTCCTCCTACGAGCAGTACTTC. Protein product: CAISDISTSSYEQYF. This chain connects TRBV10-3 to TRBJ2-7; D gene uncertain. Trimming cost V 3 bases and J 0 bases, with 12 bases left between them. This CDR3 spans 15 amino acids. CDR1 and CDR2 from the germline V gene are ENHRY and SYGVKD.

This clonotype was seen many times. At one end the junction does not follow the germline gene, possibly because of a read error. The chain has TRBV4-3 and TRBJ2-2; TRBD1 agrees at 8 bases. This CDR3 region has 15 residues. Looked up from germline, CDR1 is LGHNA and CDR2 is YSLEER. The CDR3 sequence is CASSQDRGDTGELFF. CDR3 coding DNA: TGTGCCAGCAGCCAAGACAGGGGCGACACCGGGGAGCTGTTTTTT.

This clonotype was observed at least ten times. The chain carries TRBV7-2 and TRBJ2-3, with 7 bases that match TRBD2. The CDR3 extends over 15 amino acids. Trimming removed 2 bases from V and 2 bases from J; junction bases left unmatched: 4. Germline CDR1 and CDR2: SGHTA and FQGNSA. In nucleotides, the CDR3 is TGTGCCAGCAGCTTACGAGCGGGGCACACAGATACGCAGTATTTT. As protein: CASSLRAGHTDTQYF.

In its sample, this clonotype was seen many times. The rearrangement uses TRBV29-1 and TRBJ2-2, with D perhaps TRBD1 (5 bases). Germline V lookup: CDR1 SQVTM, CDR2 ANQGSEA. This CDR3 region has 16 residues. Trimming pared 3 bases from V and 7 bases from J, leaving 21 bases between. CDR3 in DNA: TGCAGCGTTGATCCGAACCCAGCAGGGATTAGCGGGGAGCTGTTTTTT. It encodes CSVDPNPAGISGELFF.